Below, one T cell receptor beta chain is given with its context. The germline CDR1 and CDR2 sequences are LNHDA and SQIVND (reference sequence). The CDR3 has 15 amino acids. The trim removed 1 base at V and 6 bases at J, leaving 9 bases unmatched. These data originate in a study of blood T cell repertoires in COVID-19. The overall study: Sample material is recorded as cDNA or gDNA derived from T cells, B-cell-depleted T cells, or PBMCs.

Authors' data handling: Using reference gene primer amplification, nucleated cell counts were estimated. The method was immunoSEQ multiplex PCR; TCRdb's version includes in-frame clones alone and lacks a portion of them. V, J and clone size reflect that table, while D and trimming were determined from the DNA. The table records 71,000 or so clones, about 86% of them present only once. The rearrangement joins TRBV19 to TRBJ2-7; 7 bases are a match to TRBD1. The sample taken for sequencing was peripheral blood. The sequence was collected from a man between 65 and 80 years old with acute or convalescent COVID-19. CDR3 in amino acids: CASSIGAQGLSEQYF. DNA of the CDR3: TGTGCCAGTAGTATAGGAGCACAGGGGCTGTCCGAGCAGTACTTC. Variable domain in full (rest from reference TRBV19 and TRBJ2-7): DGGITQSPKYLFRKEGQNVTLSCEQNLNHDAMYWYRQDPGQGLRLIYYSQIVNDFQKGDIAEGYSVSREKKESFPLTVTSAQKNPTAFYLCASSIGAQGLSEQYFGPGTRLTVT.